These 5 T cell receptor beta chains share one sample of origin, sequenced in a study of T-cell reconstitution after alpha-beta-depleted transplantation in children. During its preparation, the TCRbeta library received unique molecular identifiers. MiXCR, run by TCRdb on the PCR reads, gives a single entry per CDR3 protein. The sample lists about 130,000 distinct CDR3 sequences, roughly 10% seen once, with 24% in the top ten. The source material was PBMCs, mostly from graft donor cells, sampled 180 days after TCRalphabeta/CD19-depleted stem cell transplant. The source is a girl in the first two years of life who had a stem cell transplant for combined immunodeficiency, so the T cells may come from the graft donor.

V and J are TRBV10-3 and TRBJ2-7, with 10 positions matching TRBD2. Germline V CDR1 and CDR2: ENHRY, SYGVKD. The ends lost 4 bases at V and 1 base at J; junction bases unmatched: 7. The CDR3 loop spans 16 amino acids. The CDR3 region has the DNA TGTGCCATCAGTGTGTCAGCGGGAGGGCCGTCCTACGAGCAGTACTTC. As protein: CAISVSAGGPSYEQYF.

The gene calls are TRBV6-1 and TRBJ1-5; D possibly corresponds to TRBD1 (5 bases). V lost 8 bases and J 0 bases, leaving 14 bases between the germline ends. Germline-derived CDR1 and CDR2 are MNHNS and SASEGT. The length of the CDR3 is 15 residues. The CDR3 is CASARDGYSNQPQHF. The CDR3 nucleotides are TGTGCCAGCGCCCGGGACGGTTATAGCAATCAGCCCCAGCATTTT.

The J gene is TRBJ2-7, the V gene TRBV28; maybe TRBD2 (5 bases). With 5 bases removed from V and 2 bases from J, the gap between germline ends came to 16 bases. The germline V gene has CDR1 MDHEN and CDR2 SYDVKM. This CDR3 is built from 15 residues. CDR3 in DNA: TGTGCCAGCAGTCTCAATTTCGACGGGACCTACGAGCAGTACTTC. It codes for CASSLNFDGTYEQYF.

This clonotype was found many times. The chain uses TRBV29-1 and TRBJ2-1; D not resolved. The germline CDR1 and CDR2 sequences are SQVTM and ANQGSEA. CDR3 length: 12 amino acids. Trimming removed 1 base at V and 3 bases at J, with 4 bases between. The CDR3 bases are TGCAGCGTTGAAGGGCTCTACAATGAGCAGTTCTTC. Amino acid sequence: CSVEGLYNEQFF.

This clonotype came up many times. This chain uses TRBV7-2 with TRBJ2-1; 9 nucleotides line up with TRBD2. This CDR3 comprises 14 residues. After removal of 5 bases from V and 10 bases from J, the junction contained 9 bases not matched to a gene. CDR1 and CDR2 from the germline V gene are SGHTA and FQGNSA. The CDR3 DNA sequence: TGTGCCAGCAGCACCAGCGGGAGGCTATACGAGCAGTTCTTC. This encodes CASSTSGRLYEQFF.